The 5 T cell receptor beta chains below were found in one sample sequenced in a study of T and B cells in COVID-19 patients. TRB was amplified from approximately 250-500 ng of blood genomic DNA. Multiplex PCR with BIOMED2 TRB-A/B primer pools amplified TRB rearrangements. TCRdb reanalysed the multiplex PCR reads using MiXCR and keeps one entry per CDR3 protein. This sample has roughly 15,000 distinct CDR3 sequences; 27% occur once, and the top ten carry about 3.1%. Sequenced input: blood. These receptors were obtained from a human donor who had recovered from COVID-19.

The V call is TRBV10-3, the J call TRBJ2-3; TRBD2 agrees at 11 bases. The CDR3 is made up of 17 amino acids. V was pared by 3 bases and J by 1 base, with 6 bases of the junction left unmatched. The germline CDR1 and CDR2 sequences are ENHRY and SYGVKD. The DNA for the CDR3 is TGTGCCATCAGTGAACTAGCGGGAGCGGGGGGCACAGATACGCAGTATTTT. It specifies CAISELAGAGGTDTQYF.

This clonotype has at least ten counts. The chain couples TRBV12-3 or TRBV12-4 to TRBJ1-1, with D maybe TRBD1 (5 bases). The CDR3 totals 13 residues. V was trimmed by 2 bases and J by 6 bases, leaving 10 bases between them. CDR3 DNA sequence: TGTGCCAGCAGTTTATACCTAGGGGCTGAAGCTTTCTTT. Translation: CASSLYLGAEAFF.

This clonotype occurred a few times. This chain uses TRBV7-6 with TRBJ2-1; 10 bases fit TRBD1. The germline CDR1 and CDR2 sequences are SGHVS and FNYEAQ. The CDR3 totals 15 residues. J gave up 2 bases and V 3 bases, and 1 base lay outside the gene matches. CDR3 region: CASSLTGGPYNEQFF. The CDR3 DNA reads as TGTGCCAGCAGCTTGACAGGGGGCCCCTACAATGAGCAGTTCTTC.

This clonotype appeared a few times. V usage is TRBV6-5 and J usage is TRBJ1-1; a possible D gene is TRBD1 (5 bases). Germline-derived CDR1 and CDR2 are MNHEY and SVGAGI. With 0 bases removed from V and 1 base from J, the gap between germline ends came to 21 bases. The CDR3 length is 19 residues. The CDR3 DNA follows: TGTGCCAGCAGTTACTCGTGGCTCGGGGCGGGGGACCCGAACACTGAAGCTTTCTTT. Translation: CASSYSWLGAGDPNTEAFF.

Sample share makes this clonotype medium-sized. The chain couples TRBV19 to TRBJ1-6, with D possibly matching TRBD1 (5 bases). Between the trimmed V and J ends, which lost 7 bases and 9 bases, there was a span of 13 bases. The length of the CDR3 is 13 residues. Germline values: CDR1 LNHDA, CDR2 SQIVND (reference sequence). The CDR3, as DNA: TGTGCCAGTAACCAGGGTGAGCCTTCACCCCTCCACTTT. Encoded protein: CASNQGEPSPLHF.